The 27 T cell receptor beta chains listed next were all sequenced from one sample in a study of blood T cell repertoires in COVID-19. Only in-frame clones appear in the TCRdb table, and some are missing; sequencing was by immunoSEQ multiplex PCR. The sample lists 230,000 or so clones, about 88% occurring once. Sequenced material: PBMCs or T cells enriched from blood (not recorded which). These receptor sequences come from a woman aged 30 to 39 who had recovered from COVID-19.

This rearrangement joins TRBV6-4 to TRBJ2-3, with 11 bases identical to TRBD2. Germline CDR1 MRHNA, CDR2 SNTAGT. The V and J ends lost 4 bases and 8 bases, in that order; junction bases with no gene match: 5. CDR3 length equals 14 residues. In nucleotides, the CDR3 is TGTGCCAGCAGTGTACTAGCGGGGGATGGTACGCAGTATTTT. Amino acid sequence: CASSVLAGDGTQYF.

The J gene is TRBJ2-7, the V gene TRBV5-6; TRBD1 matches at 8 bases. The germline gives CDR1 SGHDT, CDR2 YYEEEE. J was trimmed by 7 bases and V by 0 bases; bases with no gene match: 12. CDR3 length equals 16 residues. The CDR3 DNA follows: TGTGCCAGCAGCTTGGTTGGGGCAGGGGGCGCTGGGGAGCAGTACTTC. Translated, it gives CASSLVGAGGAGEQYF.

This clone has just a few counts. The chain uses TRBV10-3 and TRBJ1-1; TRBD1 is a possible D gene (5 bases). The CDR3 covers 13 residues. From germline, CDR1 is ENHRY and CDR2 SYGVKD. V lost 6 bases and J lost 2, with 10 bases in between. The CDR3 protein is CAIRGGENTEAFF. Here the CDR3 DNA reads TGTGCCATCAGAGGAGGGGAAAACACTGAAGCTTTCTTT.

The rearrangement uses TRBV27 and TRBJ2-5, with 9 bases identical to TRBD1. The germline CDR1 and CDR2 sequences are MNHEY and SMNVEV (reference sequence). The length of the CDR3 is 14 residues. J gave up 5 bases and V 6 bases, and 7 bases lay outside the gene matches. CDR3 nucleotide sequence: TGTGCCAGCAGAGGACAGGGGTTGTGGGAGACCCAGTACTTC. It yields the protein CASRGQGLWETQYF.

The chain employs TRBV5-1 and TRBJ1-1; 9 bases match TRBD1. Germline assignment: CDR1 SGHRS and CDR2 YFSETQ. The length of the CDR3 is 16 residues. V lost 0 bases to trimming and J lost 5 bases; unmatched junction nucleotides: 8. CDR3 residues: CASSLAQGARRTEAFF. The CDR3 DNA is TGCGCCAGCAGCTTGGCACAGGGGGCGAGGAGAACTGAAGCTTTCTTT.

J is TRBJ2-7 and V is TRBV2; D is perhaps TRBD1 (7 bases). Germline CDR1 and CDR2: SNHLY and FYNNEI. Trimming pared 5 bases from V and 4 bases from J, leaving 18 bases between. The CDR3 loop spans 15 amino acids. CDR3 amino acids: CASSNPPGGRYEQYF. The DNA for the CDR3 is TGTGCCAGCAGTAACCCCCCAGGGGGGAGATACGAGCAGTACTTC.

The chain combines TRBV5-1 with TRBJ1-1; no clear D. This CDR3 is 14 amino acids long. CDR1 is SGHRS, CDR2 YFSETQ, per germline. Trimming left V 1 base short and J 2 bases short, with 9 bases between. The CDR3 loop is CASSLNSVNTEAFF. The DNA of the CDR3 is TGCGCCAGCAGCTTGAATTCGGTTAACACTGAAGCTTTCTTT.

This clone was counted a few times. This chain links TRBV9 with TRBJ2-2, with D perhaps matching TRBD2 (5 bases). The germline gives CDR1 SGDLS, CDR2 YYNGEE. Trimming took off 0 bases at V and 7 bases at J, with 10 bases between the two ends. The CDR3 runs 14 residues. The CDR3 nucleotides are TGTGCCAGCAGCGTAGGCTCGGGAAACGGGGAGCTGTTTTTT. It specifies CASSVGSGNGELFF.

The rearrangement joins TRBV13 to TRBJ1-1; the match to TRBD1 covers 7 bases. Germline V gene data show CDR1 as PRHDT and CDR2 as FYEKMQ (reference sequence). This CDR3 has 16 amino acids. Trimming removed 5 bases from V and 0 bases from J; junction bases left unmatched: 9. The CDR3 is CASSPRDSQVNTEAFF. The CDR3 nucleotides read TGTGCCAGCAGCCCCAGGGACAGTCAGGTGAACACTGAAGCTTTCTTT.

This chain uses TRBV11-2 with TRBJ2-7, with 8 bases lining up with TRBD2. Looked up from germline, CDR1 is SGHAT and CDR2 is FQNNGV. The ends lost 0 bases at V and 2 bases at J; junction bases unmatched: 6. The CDR3 sequence is 16 residues long. The CDR3 loop is CASSLDGGGTAYEQYF. In nucleotides, the CDR3 is TGTGCCAGCAGCTTAGATGGCGGGGGGACCGCCTACGAGCAGTACTTC.

The rearrangement uses TRBV18 and TRBJ2-5; no definite D call. This CDR3 is built from 13 residues. In germline, CDR1 is KGHSH, CDR2 LQKENI. V was cut by 6 bases and J by 2 bases, with 10 bases left in between. CDR3 sequence: CASSATEQETQYF. CDR3 bases: TGTGCCAGCTCGGCCACAGAACAAGAGACCCAGTACTTC.

The chain joins TRBV11-2 to TRBJ2-2; 8 positions match TRBD2. Germline lookup yields CDR1 SGHAT and CDR2 FQNNGV. V shed 4 bases and J 6 bases; nucleotides not matched to a gene: 10. The CDR3 totals 16 residues. Here the CDR3 DNA reads TGTGCCAGCAGCTCTAGGGACGGGGGGGCATCCGGGGAGCTGTTTTTT. Protein product: CASSSRDGGASGELFF.

About this clone itself: A junction end diverges from the germline sequence, so it may reflect a read error. This chain links TRBV7-7 with TRBJ2-2; 9 nucleotides align to TRBD1. Germline lookup yields CDR1 SSHAT and CDR2 FNYEAQ (reference sequence). The CDR3 is made up of 16 amino acids. The CDR3 DNA reads TGTGCTAGCAGCTTAGATGTGACAGGGGGTGCCGGGGAGCTGTTTTTT. Protein: CASSLDVTGGAGELFF.

This rearrangement joins TRBV5-6 to TRBJ1-1; possible D gene TRBD1, 6 bases. The CDR3 has 18 residues. Trimming pared 4 bases from V and 4 bases from J, leaving 26 bases between. Germline V gene sequence: CDR1 SGHDT, CDR2 YYEEEE. The CDR3 sequence is CASSELTGRVRERTEAFF. CDR3 nucleotide sequence: TGTGCCAGCAGCGAGCTAACAGGGAGGGTAAGAGAACGCACTGAAGCTTTCTTT.

The chain uses TRBV3-1 (or the pseudogene TRBV3-2) and TRBJ2-7; D may be TRBD2 (5 bases). V was clipped by 0 bases and J by 3 bases, with 15 bases between them. The V gene's germline CDR1 is LGHDT and CDR2 YNNKEL (reference sequence). This CDR3 is 16 amino acids long. The CDR3 coding sequence is TGTGCCAGCAGCCAAGAGGGTTTAGGCCGGGGCTACGAGCAGTACTTC. Its protein product is CASSQEGLGRGYEQYF.

This clone has more than one count but fewer than ten. This chain links TRBV6-2 or TRBV6-3 with TRBJ1-4; perhaps TRBD1 as D (6 bases). Germline values: CDR1 MNHEY, CDR2 SVGEGT. V dropped 5 bases and J dropped 8 bases, with 18 bases sitting between them. This CDR3 has 15 residues. In DNA, the CDR3 is TGTGCCAGCAGTCGGGGCCAGGGGTACGGAGAAAAACTGTTTTTT. This translates into CASSRGQGYGEKLFF.

The CDR3 is CASSLVGREGTEAFF. The CDR3 DNA sequence: TGTGCCAGCAGCTTAGTTGGCAGGGAGGGCACTGAAGCTTTCTTT. The chain recombines TRBV7-9 with TRBJ1-1; perhaps TRBD1 as D (5 bases). Germline CDR1 and CDR2: SEHNR and FQNEAQ (reference sequence). Trimming removed 1 base at V and 4 bases at J, with 13 bases between. This CDR3 has 15 residues. Full variable domain (outside the CDR3, taken from reference TRBV7-9 and TRBJ1-1): DTGVSQNPRHKITKRGQNVTFRCDPISEHNRLYWYRQTLGQGPEFLTYFQNEAQLEKSRLLSDRFSAERPKGSFSTLEIQRTEQGDSAMYLCASSLVGREGTEAFFGQGTRLTVV.

The chain couples TRBV18 to TRBJ1-1, with D possibly being TRBD1 (6 bases). In germline, CDR1 is KGHSH, CDR2 LQKENI. The CDR3 consists of 17 residues. Trimming shortened V by 1 base and J by 4 bases, and 19 bases separated the two germline ends. CDR3 coding DNA: TGTGCCAGCTCACCACGGGATTTTGACCCAGGGGTCACTGAAGCTTTCTTT. This translates into CASSPRDFDPGVTEAFF.

This chain uses TRBV6-2 or TRBV6-3 with TRBJ1-2, with a tentative D call TRBD1 (5 bases). CDR1 MNHEY and CDR2 SVGEGT come from the germline V gene. V was pared by 4 bases and J by 7 bases, with 13 bases between. The CDR3 is 13 residues long. DNA for the CDR3: TGTGCCAGCAGTTTGGGGGGGTTAGGTGGCTACACCTTC. This encodes CASSLGGLGGYTF.

V gene TRBV7-9 combines with J gene TRBJ2-1; the match to TRBD1 covers 8 bases. Germline V gene lookup returns CDR1 SEHNR and CDR2 FQNEAQ (reference sequence). This CDR3 has 16 amino acids. V trimming: 5 bases; J trimming: 13 bases; junction bases outside the gene matches: 19. The CDR3 spells CASSPRQGRAAHPQFF. CDR3 DNA sequence: TGTGCCAGCAGCCCCAGACAGGGGCGGGCGGCTCACCCACAGTTCTTC.

CDR3: CASSPGHSGNTIYF. The CDR3 coding sequence is TGTGCCAGCAGCCCCGGACACTCTGGAAACACCATATATTTT. The chain is built from TRBV6-2 or TRBV6-3 and TRBJ1-3; D might be TRBD1 (5 bases). Germline assignment: CDR1 MNHEY and CDR2 SVGEGT. This CDR3 region has 14 residues. V lost 6 bases to trimming and J lost 0 bases, with 9 bases between them.

The chain is built from TRBV11-2 and TRBJ2-7; 7 positions agree with TRBD1. CDR1 is SGHAT, CDR2 FQNNGV, per germline. CDR3 length: 13 amino acids. Losses at the gene ends were 4 bases for V and 4 bases for J; bases not matched to a gene: 4. The CDR3 spells CASSSDRDYEQYF. Here the CDR3 DNA reads TGTGCCAGCAGCTCCGACAGGGATTACGAGCAGTACTTC. The full variable domain, in which reference TRBV11-2 and TRBJ2-7 provide the parts outside the CDR3, is EAGVAQSPRYKIIEKRQSVAFWCNPISGHATLYWYQQILGQGPKLLIQFQNNGVVDDSQLPKDRFSAERLKGVDSTLKIQPAKLEDSAVYLCASSSDRDYEQYFGPGTRLTVT.

The chain recombines TRBV13 with TRBJ1-2; D perhaps matches TRBD1 (6 bases). Germline V gene sequence: CDR1 PRHDT, CDR2 FYEKMQ (reference sequence). V lost 3 bases, J lost 3 bases, and 14 bases lay in between. The CDR3 contains 15 residues. The CDR3 reads CASSFHRVTDYGYTF. Here the CDR3 DNA reads TGTGCCAGCAGCTTCCACAGGGTGACCGACTATGGCTACACCTTC.

The gene calls are TRBV6-5 and TRBJ2-1; TRBD2 matches at 13 bases. Germline assignment: CDR1 MNHEY and CDR2 SVGAGI. CDR3 length: 15 residues. Trimming at V came to 4 bases and at J to 11 bases, leaving 8 bases not matched to a gene. CDR3 loop: CASSSNGLAGEKQFF. The DNA for the CDR3 is TGTGCCAGCAGTTCAAACGGACTAGCGGGGGAGAAGCAGTTCTTC.

The chain combines TRBV27 with TRBJ1-2; weak D call: TRBD1 (6 bases). The CDR3 covers 15 residues. CDR1 and CDR2 (germline): MNHEY, SMNVEV (reference sequence). Trimming removed 5 bases from V and 4 bases from J, with 17 bases in between. CDR3 DNA: TGTGCCAGCAGTCCAACAGGGACCCCAATCTATGGCTACACCTTC. Residues: CASSPTGTPIYGYTF.

The rearrangement joins TRBV10-3 to TRBJ2-7; 7 bases map to TRBD1. This CDR3 has 14 amino acids. J was trimmed by 4 bases and V by 7 bases; bases with no gene match: 10. CDR1 and CDR2 from the germline V gene are ENHRY and SYGVKD. In nucleotides, the CDR3 is TGTGCCATCATGAGGACAGGCCTAGGTTACGAGCAGTACTTC. Protein product: CAIMRTGLGYEQYF.

The V gene is TRBV7-2, the J gene TRBJ2-7; TRBD2 aligns across 7 bases. Germline assignment: CDR1 SGHTA and CDR2 FQGNSA. This CDR3 spans 13 amino acids. The V segment lost 3 bases and the J segment 4 bases; nucleotides outside the gene matches: 3. The CDR3 bases are TGTGCCAGCAGCTTGCGGGAGAGGTACGAGCAGTACTTC. Its translation: CASSLRERYEQYF.